This T cell receptor (beta chain) is from a study of shared clonotypes between healthy human individuals. Study details: Donor composition was a couple of women and three men, aged 18 to 49. Whole-study results and caveats: Relative to clonotypes present in all four donors, those not shared had lower generation probabilities.

Researchers divided each subset's genomic DNA evenly across several immunoSEQ plates. Sorted-subset replicate PCRs used around 200 ng DNA, about 30,000 T cell genomes. The assay was immunoSEQ multiplex PCR, and TCRdb's table has in-frame clones only and misses some. Altogether about 990,000 clones are present, 78% being singletons, with the ten largest covering more than 0.55%. This clone was observed at least ten times. The antigen is unknown. Per the germline V gene, CDR1 is SNHLY and CDR2 is FYNNEI. The CDR3 is made up of 15 amino acids. Trimming stripped 6 bases from V and 0 bases from J, with 11 bases between.

The chain combines TRBV2 with TRBJ2-2; D is uncertain. This receptor was obtained from a man younger than 35 in good health. Some clones in this sample may be carry-over from other donors' samples. The source material was memory CD4+ T cells from PBMCs. Subset here: CD45RA-negative fraction. The CDR3 reads CASRLIVANTGELFF. The CDR3 DNA follows: TGTGCCAGCAGGTTAATCGTAGCGAACACCGGGGAGCTGTTTTTT.